What follows are 7 T cell receptor beta chains derived from one specimen sequenced in a study of T-cell reconstitution after alpha-beta-depleted transplantation in children. Unique molecular identifiers were incorporated when the TCRbeta library was constructed. Each CDR3 protein gets one entry after TCRdb re-called the PCR reads with MiXCR. The data hold about a million distinct CDR3 sequences, with around 30% observed a single time. Sequenced material: PBMCs, mostly from graft donor cells, taken 360 days after TCRalphabeta/CD19-depleted stem cell transplant. The receptors originated from a boy under two years old who had a stem cell transplant for SCID, so the T cells may come from the graft donor.

J is TRBJ2-1 and V is TRBV11-2, with D hard to call. CDR1 and CDR2 from the germline V gene are SGHAT and FQNNGV. This CDR3 has 14 amino acids. The ends were cut back, 2 bases at V and 5 bases at J, with 10 bases in the middle. CDR3 DNA: TGTGCCAGCAGCTTAAGGTCTCAAAACAATGAGCAGTTCTTC. It encodes CASSLRSQNNEQFF.

This clonotype was seen a handful of times. The CDR3 bases are TGTGCCAGCAGCCCTCCGGTGATGGGGTCTTCGAACACTGAAGCTTTCTTT. Protein: CASSPPVMGSSNTEAFF. The rearrangement uses TRBV7-9 and TRBJ1-1, with no clear D. V was clipped by 5 bases and J by 1 base, with 20 bases between them. CDR3 length: 17 residues. CDR1 is SEHNR and CDR2 is FQNEAQ in the germline V gene (reference sequence).

This clonotype appeared a few times. The chain couples TRBV29-1 to TRBJ2-7; D may be TRBD1 (5 bases). The CDR3 consists of 13 residues. V lost 4 bases to trimming and J lost 0 bases, with 10 bases between them. Germline V gives CDR1 SQVTM, CDR2 ANQGSEA. CDR3 coding DNA: TGCAGCGTTGTTGACAGTCACTCCTACGAGCAGTACTTC. As protein: CSVVDSHSYEQYF.

The V gene is TRBV19, the J gene TRBJ2-7, with D perhaps being TRBD1 or TRBD2 (5 bases each). The V gene's germline CDR1 is LNHDA and CDR2 SQIVND (reference sequence). The CDR3 contains 13 residues. The V gene lost 10 bases and the J gene lost 1 base, with 14 bases spanning the gap. The CDR3 loop is CATPGDPSYEQYF. The CDR3 nucleotides read TGTGCCACTCCCGGGGACCCTTCCTACGAGCAGTACTTC.

The V call is TRBV11-2, the J call TRBJ2-7; D is uncertain. The CDR3 runs 16 residues. Between the trimmed V and J ends, which lost 2 bases and 2 bases, there was a span of 16 bases. Germline V gene sequence: CDR1 SGHAT, CDR2 FQNNGV. CDR3 nucleotides: TGTGCCAGCAGCTTATTTACCGGGTCGATAACCTACGAGCAGTACTTC. Translation gives CASSLFTGSITYEQYF.

This clonotype was observed at least ten times. The V call is TRBV12-3 or TRBV12-4, the J call TRBJ1-4; D gene unclear. The CDR3 covers 19 residues. The V gene lost 1 base and the J gene lost 0 bases, with 18 bases spanning the gap. CDR3 DNA: TGTGCCAGCAGTTTAGGGCACAGTATAGGCATATCAACTAATGAAAAACTGTTTTTT. Translated, it gives CASSLGHSIGISTNEKLFF.

This clonotype turned up a few times. Here the CDR3 reads CASSLGEYGTITDTQYF. The DNA of the CDR3 is TGTGCCAGCAGCTTAGGGGAGTACGGGACAATCACAGATACGCAGTATTTT. The chain couples TRBV11-3 to TRBJ2-3; TRBD1 is a possible D gene (6 bases). This CDR3 has 17 amino acids. Germline V gene sequence: CDR1 SGHNT, CDR2 YENEEA. Trimming cost V 1 base and J 2 bases, with 16 bases left between them.